A selection of T cell receptor beta chains follows, all from one sample in a study of T-cell reconstitution after alpha-beta-depleted transplantation in children. TCRdb reanalysed the PCR reads using MiXCR and keeps one entry per CDR3 protein. Among about 410,000 distinct CDR3 sequences listed, roughly 21% were seen once. The material sequenced was PBMCs from the stem cell graft donor, taken from the stem cell graft. These receptors all come from a human donor who donated a stem cell graft to a child with acute myeloid leukemia. Each CDR3 is given with its conserved first and last residue. A D gene is named only where the DNA matches it firmly. The size of a clone is reported for some rows only, either as once, few or many, or as a class for expanded clones.

NA	NA	TRBV5-1	TRBJ2-7	CASSPDPQGLSYEQYF	TGCGCCAGCAGCCCCGACCCACAGGGTTTGTCCTACGAGCAGTACTTC
many	NA	TRBV12-3/TRBV12-4	TRBJ1-5	CASSDSNQPQHF	TGTGCCAGCTCGGACAGCAATCAGCCCCAGCATTTT
many	TRBD1	TRBV20-1	TRBJ2-1	CSARSTGDVLNEQFF	TGCAGTGCTAGGTCGACAGGGGACGTACTCAATGAGCAGTTCTTC
NA	NA	TRBV29-1	TRBJ2-1	CSVDKAYNEQFF	TGCAGCGTTGACAAAGCCTACAATGAGCAGTTCTTC
NA	NA	TRBV10-3	TRBJ2-3	CAISDFSLSGTDTQYF	TGTGCCATCAGTGATTTTAGTCTTTCCGGCACAGATACGCAGTATTTT
NA	TRBD2	TRBV28	TRBJ2-1	CASLAGGTLSYNEQFF	TGTGCCAGCCTAGCGGGAGGCACCCTCTCCTACAATGAGCAGTTCTTC
NA	NA	TRBV5-1	TRBJ2-7	CASSFSSLSYEQYF	TGCGCCAGCAGCTTCTCTAGCCTCTCCTACGAGCAGTACTTC
few	NA	TRBV27	TRBJ2-2	CASSPSLPNTGELFF	TGTGCCAGCAGTCCCTCTCTCCCTAATACCGGGGAGCTGTTTTTT
many	NA	TRBV12-3/TRBV12-4	TRBJ2-5	CASSLVNQETQYF	TGTGCCAGCAGTTTGGTCAATCAAGAGACCCAGTACTTC
NA	NA	TRBV20-1	TRBJ1-5	CSASVGENQPQHF	TGCAGTGCTAGTGTTGGGGAAAATCAGCCCCAGCATTTT
few	TRBD1	TRBV15	TRBJ1-5	CATSIHRDRGNQPQHF	TGTGCCACCAGCATTCACCGGGACAGAGGAAATCAGCCCCAGCATTTT
many	TRBD2	TRBV5-1	TRBJ2-7	CASSWRTSDPYEQYF	TGCGCCAGCAGCTGGAGGACTAGCGACCCCTACGAGCAGTACTTC
NA	NA	TRBV5-1	TRBJ2-1	CASSKNHEQFF	TGCGCCAGCAGCAAAAACCATGAGCAGTTCTTC
once	TRBD2	TRBV27	TRBJ2-3	CASSSQASGMTDTQYF	TGTGCCAGCAGTTCCCAGGCTAGCGGGATGACAGATACGCAGTATTTT
NA	NA	TRBV28	TRBJ2-3	CASSFEGDPTDTQYF	TGTGCCAGCAGTTTTGAGGGAGACCCCACAGATACGCAGTATTTT
NA	TRBD1	TRBV7-2	TRBJ1-2	CASSPGQGVDGYTF	TGTGCCAGCAGCCCCGGACAGGGAGTCGATGGCTACACCTTC
few	NA	TRBV7-3	TRBJ1-2	CASSLRAGEGFYGYTF	TGTGCCAGCAGCCTGAGGGCAGGGGAGGGCTTCTATGGCTACACCTTC
many	NA	TRBV30	TRBJ2-3	CAWSPPPRPSTDTQYF	TGTGCCTGGAGTCCTCCCCCCAGGCCGAGCACAGATACGCAGTATTTT
NA	NA	TRBV24-1	TRBJ2-3	CATSDPQGYGKDTQYF	TGTGCCACCAGTGATCCTCAGGGGTATGGGAAAGATACGCAGTATTTT
few	TRBD2	TRBV4-1	TRBJ2-3	CASSRGGLAGNTDTQYF	TGCGCCAGCAGCCGAGGAGGACTAGCGGGAAACACAGATACGCAGTATTTT
many	NA	TRBV5-1	TRBJ2-1	CASSLGGGANEQFF	TGCGCCAGCAGCTTAGGGGGAGGAGCGAATGAGCAGTTCTTC
few	TRBD1	TRBV7-2	TRBJ1-2	CASSPIGTGTNYGYTF	TGTGCCAGCAGCCCGATCGGGACAGGGACTAACTATGGCTACACCTTC
NA	NA	TRBV2	TRBJ2-2	CARSPRVMDTGELFF	TGTGCCAGGAGTCCGCGAGTAATGGACACCGGGGAGCTGTTTTTT
many	NA	TRBV5-1	TRBJ2-1	CASSLVVTDEQFF	TGCGCCAGCAGCTTGGTAGTCACGGATGAGCAGTTCTTC
NA	TRBD1	TRBV27	TRBJ1-4	CASSFPGDRDRPSTNEKLFF	TGTGCCAGCAGTTTTCCAGGTGATCGGGACAGGCCGTCAACTAATGAAAAACTGTTTTTT
NA	TRBD2	TRBV20-1	TRBJ2-1	CSATGGSYNEQFF	TGCAGTGCCACGGGAGGGTCCTACAATGAGCAGTTCTTC
NA	NA	TRBV7-9	TRBJ2-7	CASSFVGSYEQYF	TGTGCCAGCAGCTTTGTAGGTTCCTACGAGCAGTACTTC
few	TRBD2	TRBV7-9	TRBJ2-7	CASSLDPGLAGGLEQYF	TGTGCCAGCAGCTTAGACCCGGGACTAGCGGGAGGGCTCGAGCAGTACTTC
NA	TRBD2	TRBV20-1	TRBJ2-7	CSAEASTSGSPEQYF	TGCAGTGCTGAAGCTTCGACTAGCGGGAGTCCCGAGCAGTACTTC
many	TRBD1	TRBV13	TRBJ1-1	CASSRGQGGANTEAFF	TGTGCCAGCAGCCGGGGACAGGGCGGTGCGAACACTGAAGCTTTCTTT
NA	NA	TRBV7-8	TRBJ2-7	CASHGTGNSYEQYF	TGTGCCAGTCACGGGACTGGAAACTCCTACGAGCAGTACTTC
many	NA	TRBV12-3/TRBV12-4	TRBJ1-1	CASSLWNTEAFF	TGTGCCAGCAGTTTGTGGAACACTGAAGCTTTCTTT
NA	TRBD2	TRBV4-2	TRBJ2-5	CASSQGGTRGGTQYF	TGTGCCAGCAGCCAAGGAGGGACTAGGGGGGGGACCCAGTACTTC
NA	NA	TRBV6-2/TRBV6-3	TRBJ2-1	CASSYMGTSYNEQFF	TGTGCCAGCAGTTACATGGGGACCTCCTACAATGAGCAGTTCTTC
few	TRBD2	TRBV20-1	TRBJ2-7	CSANRAGGPGEQYF	TGCAGTGCTAATAGAGCGGGAGGGCCGGGAGAGCAGTACTTC
few	NA	TRBV29-1	TRBJ2-1	CSVEDGVGVFNEQFF	TGCAGCGTTGAAGATGGGGTAGGAGTGTTCAATGAGCAGTTCTTC
NA	TRBD2	TRBV4-3	TRBJ2-3	CASSQETSGIADTQYF	TGCGCCAGCAGCCAAGAAACTAGCGGGATCGCAGATACGCAGTATTTT
many	NA	TRBV29-1	TRBJ2-1	CSVERGAAFRMFQFF	TGCAGCGTTGAACGGGGGGCAGCCTTTAGGATGTTCCAGTTCTTC
few	TRBD2	TRBV20-1	TRBJ2-3	CSAGISGSGTDTQYF	TGCAGTGCTGGAATTAGCGGGAGCGGCACAGATACGCAGTATTTT
NA	NA	TRBV20-1	TRBJ2-7	CSARDGKYYEQYF	TGCAGTGCTAGAGACGGCAAGTACTACGAGCAGTACTTC
NA	NA	TRBV29-1	TRBJ1-2	CSGRDNYGYTF	TGCAGTGGACGGGATAACTATGGCTACACCTTC
NA	TRBD1	TRBV19	TRBJ2-2	CASSATGWDTGELFF	TGTGCCAGTAGTGCGACAGGGTGGGACACCGGGGAGCTGTTTTTT
NA	TRBD2	TRBV20-1	TRBJ2-1	CSASDGRAVYNEQFF	TGCAGTGCTAGTGACGGGAGGGCCGTCTACAATGAGCAGTTCTTC
NA	TRBD1	TRBV7-2	TRBJ1-1	CASRRATGAYTEAFF	TGTGCCAGCAGACGAGCGACAGGGGCCTACACTGAAGCTTTCTTT
NA	NA	TRBV2	TRBJ1-2	CASSDRGIGYGYTF	TGTGCCAGCAGTGATAGGGGGATCGGCTATGGCTACACCTTC
NA	TRBD1	TRBV20-1	TRBJ1-2	CSAPLTGNGGYTF	TGCAGTGCGCCGTTGACAGGGAATGGAGGCTACACCTTC
NA	NA	TRBV27	TRBJ2-7	CASSLTWGGSYEQYF	TGTGCCAGCAGTTTAACCTGGGGCGGCTCCTACGAGCAGTACTTC
many	NA	TRBV20-1	TRBJ2-7	CSARDPRDILHYEQYF	TGCAGTGCTAGAGATCCCCGGGACATATTACACTACGAGCAGTACTTC
few	TRBD2	TRBV11-2	TRBJ2-2	CASSLGGLANTGELFF	TGTGCCAGCAGCTTAGGGGGACTAGCGAACACCGGGGAGCTGTTTTTT
many	TRBD1	TRBV9	TRBJ2-6	CASSTRDRGGPGANVLTF	TGTGCCAGCAGCACCCGGGACAGGGGAGGACCTGGGGCCAACGTCCTGACTTTC
many	TRBD1	TRBV20-1	TRBJ2-7	CSAFEQGGHEQYF	TGCAGTGCCTTCGAACAGGGGGGCCACGAGCAGTACTTC